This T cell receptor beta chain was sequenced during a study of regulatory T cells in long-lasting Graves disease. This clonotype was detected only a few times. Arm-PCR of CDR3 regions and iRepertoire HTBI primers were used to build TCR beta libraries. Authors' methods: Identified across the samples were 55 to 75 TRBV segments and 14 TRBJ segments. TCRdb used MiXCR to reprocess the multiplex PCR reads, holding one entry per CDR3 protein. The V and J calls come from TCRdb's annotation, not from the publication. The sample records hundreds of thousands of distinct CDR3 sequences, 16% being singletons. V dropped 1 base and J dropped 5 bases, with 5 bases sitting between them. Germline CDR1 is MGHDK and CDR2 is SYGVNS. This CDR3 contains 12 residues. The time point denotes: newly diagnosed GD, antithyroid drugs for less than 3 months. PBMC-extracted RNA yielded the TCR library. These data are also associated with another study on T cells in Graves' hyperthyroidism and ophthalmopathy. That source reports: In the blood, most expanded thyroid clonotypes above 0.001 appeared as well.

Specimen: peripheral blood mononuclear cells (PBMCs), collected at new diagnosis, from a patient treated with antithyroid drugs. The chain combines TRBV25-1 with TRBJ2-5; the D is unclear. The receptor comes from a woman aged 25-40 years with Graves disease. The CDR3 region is CASSEWSETQYF. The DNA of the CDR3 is TGTGCCAGCAGTGAATGGTCGGAGACCCAGTACTTC.